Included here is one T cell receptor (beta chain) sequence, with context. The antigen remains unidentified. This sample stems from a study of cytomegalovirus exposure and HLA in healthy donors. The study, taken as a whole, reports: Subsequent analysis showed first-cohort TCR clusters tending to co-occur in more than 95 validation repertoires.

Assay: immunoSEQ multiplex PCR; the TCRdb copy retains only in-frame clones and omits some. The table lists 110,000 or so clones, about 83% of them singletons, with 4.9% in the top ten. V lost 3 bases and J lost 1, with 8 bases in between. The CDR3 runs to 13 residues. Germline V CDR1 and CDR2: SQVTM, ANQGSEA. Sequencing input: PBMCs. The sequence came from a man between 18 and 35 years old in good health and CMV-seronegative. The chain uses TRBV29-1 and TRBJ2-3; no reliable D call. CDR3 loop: CSVDYRGTDTQYF. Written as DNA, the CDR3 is TGCAGCGTTGACTACCGAGGCACAGATACGCAGTATTTT.